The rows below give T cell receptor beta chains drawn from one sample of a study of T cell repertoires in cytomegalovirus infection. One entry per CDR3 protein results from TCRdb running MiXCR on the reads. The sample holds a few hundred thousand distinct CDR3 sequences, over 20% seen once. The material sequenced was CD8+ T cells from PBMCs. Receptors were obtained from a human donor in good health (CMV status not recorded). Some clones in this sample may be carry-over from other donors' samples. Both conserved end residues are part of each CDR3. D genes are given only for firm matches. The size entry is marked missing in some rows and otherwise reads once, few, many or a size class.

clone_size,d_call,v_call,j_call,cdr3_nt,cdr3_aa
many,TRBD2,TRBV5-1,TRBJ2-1,TGCGCCAGCAGCACGGGGGGGACTAGTATATACAATGAGCAGTTCTTC,CASSTGGTSIYNEQFF
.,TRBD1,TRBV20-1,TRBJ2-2,TGCAGTGCTGATGCCCCGACAGGGGTTACCGGGGAGCTGTTTTTT,CSADAPTGVTGELFF
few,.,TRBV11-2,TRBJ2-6,TGTGCCAGCAGCTTAGGGCCCGGGACCTCTGTGGCCAACGTCCTGACTTTC,CASSLGPGTSVANVLTF
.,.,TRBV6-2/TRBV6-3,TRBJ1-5,TGTGCCAGCAGTCCCTTAGGGGGGTATCAGCCCCAGCATTTT,CASSPLGGYQPQHF
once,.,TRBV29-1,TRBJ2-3,TGCAGCGGGCAAGCGGAAGAGGATACGCAGTATTTT,CSGQAEEDTQYF
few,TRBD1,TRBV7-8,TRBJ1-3,TGTGCGGGCAGGGGGGCCACTGGAAACACCATATATTTT,CAGRGATGNTIYF
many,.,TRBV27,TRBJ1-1,TGTGCCAGCAGCCGCGGGACACTCTACACTGAAGCTTTCTTT,CASSRGTLYTEAFF
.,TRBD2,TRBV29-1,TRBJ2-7,TGCAGCGTTTGGACTAGCGGGGCCTTGAGCTCCTACGAGCAGTACTTC,CSVWTSGALSSYEQYF
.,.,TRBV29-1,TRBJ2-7,TGCAGCGTTGCGGGCATCTCCTACGAGCAGTACTTC,CSVAGISYEQYF
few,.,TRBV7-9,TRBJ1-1,TGTGCCAGCAGCTTAGGAGCTGCTATGAACACTGAAGCTTTCTTT,CASSLGAAMNTEAFF
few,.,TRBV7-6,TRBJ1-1,TGTGCCAGCAGCCCCGAGGTAGGGTTTACTGAAGCTTTCTTT,CASSPEVGFTEAFF
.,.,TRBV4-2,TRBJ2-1,TGTGCCAGCAGCCAAGAACGGACTGCGTACAATGAGCAGTTCTTC,CASSQERTAYNEQFF
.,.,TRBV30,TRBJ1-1,TGTGCCTGGAGTCGGTCGTTTAGAGGGGCTGAAGCTTTCTTT,CAWSRSFRGAEAFF
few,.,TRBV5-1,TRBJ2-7,TGCGCCAGCAGCTTGGATTTCGCAGGGAGCTACGAGCAGTACTTC,CASSLDFAGSYEQYF
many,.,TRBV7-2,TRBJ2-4,TGTGCCAGCAGCTTAACGCCCAGCGAAACAGCCAAAAACATTCAGTACTTC,CASSLTPSETAKNIQYF
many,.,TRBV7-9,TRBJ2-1,TGTGCCAGCAGCCGAGCTAGGACAGTGAACAATGAGCAGTTCTTC,CASSRARTVNNEQFF
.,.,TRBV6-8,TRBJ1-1,TGTGCCAGCAGAACACGGGCTTTCTTT,CASRTRAFF
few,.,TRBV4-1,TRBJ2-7,TGCGCCAGCAGCCAAGATCCGACAGCCTACGAGCAGTACTTC,CASSQDPTAYEQYF
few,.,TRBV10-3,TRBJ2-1,TGTGCCATTATGGGACGGGGGACCCACAATGAGCAGTTCTTC,CAIMGRGTHNEQFF
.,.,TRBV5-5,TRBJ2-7,TGTGCCAGCAGCTTGGCTGTCCAGGGTTACGAGCAGTACTTC,CASSLAVQGYEQYF
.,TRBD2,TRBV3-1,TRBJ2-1,TGTGCCAGCAGCCAAGATTCCGGGACTAGAGGTGAGCAGTTCTTC,CASSQDSGTRGEQFF
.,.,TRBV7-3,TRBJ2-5,TGTGCCAGCAGCTTAACGGGTCTCCAAGAGACCCAGTACTTC,CASSLTGLQETQYF
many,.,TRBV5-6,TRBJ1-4,TGTGCCAGCAGCTTTGACCTGAACAATAATGAAAAACTGTTTTTT,CASSFDLNNNEKLFF
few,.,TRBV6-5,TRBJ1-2,TGTGCCAGCAGTGCCACGAGTCTGGGAGGGAACTATGGCTACACCTTC,CASSATSLGGNYGYTF
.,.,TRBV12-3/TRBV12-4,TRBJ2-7,TGTGCCAGCAGTTCTCATGACTCCCTGGGCGAGCAGTACTTC,CASSSHDSLGEQYF
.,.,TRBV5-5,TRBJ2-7,TGTGCCAGCAGCTCCCAGAGGGTCTACGAGCAGTACTTC,CASSSQRVYEQYF
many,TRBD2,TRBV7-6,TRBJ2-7,TGTGCCAGCAGCTTAGATCTAGCGGGGGCGAAGTACGAGCAGTACTTC,CASSLDLAGAKYEQYF
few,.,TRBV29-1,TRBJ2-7,TGCAGCGTTGAAGTCGAACAGGCGGGATACGAGCAGTACTTC,CSVEVEQAGYEQYF
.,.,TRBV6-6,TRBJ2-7,TGTGCCAGCAGTTATGGGCGGGTGCAGTACTTC,CASSYGRVQYF
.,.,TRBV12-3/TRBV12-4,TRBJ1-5,TGTGCCAGCAGCCGACTCAGGGGACAGCCCCAGCATTTT,CASSRLRGQPQHF
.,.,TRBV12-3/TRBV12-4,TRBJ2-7,TGTGCCAGCACCCACCCCGGGGGTGGGCTCTACGAGCAGTACTTC,CASTHPGGGLYEQYF
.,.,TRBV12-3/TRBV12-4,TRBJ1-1,TGTGCCAGCAGGATCAGAGGGACTGAAGCTTTCTTT,CASRIRGTEAFF
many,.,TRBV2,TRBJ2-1,TGTGCCAGCAGCGTCGGGACCACCCTCAATGAGCAGTTCTTC,CASSVGTTLNEQFF
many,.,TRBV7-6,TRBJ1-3,TGTGCCAGCAGCTTACCGTCGGACTCTGGAAACACCATATATTTT,CASSLPSDSGNTIYF
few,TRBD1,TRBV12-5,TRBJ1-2,TGTGCTAGTGGTTTCTTGACAGGGAGCGGCTACACCTTC,CASGFLTGSGYTF
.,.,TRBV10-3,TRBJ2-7,TGTGCCATCAGTGAGTCTGACGGCTACGAGCAGTACTTC,CAISESDGYEQYF
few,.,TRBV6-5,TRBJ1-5,TGTGCCAGCAGTTTAAACCGGGATCAGCCCCAGCATTTT,CASSLNRDQPQHF
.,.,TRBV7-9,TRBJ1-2,TGTGCCAGCAGCTTAGCTAATTTCTATGGCTACACCTTC,CASSLANFYGYTF
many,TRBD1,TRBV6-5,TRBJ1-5,TGTGCCAGTGGACAGGGAAATCAGCCCCAGCATTTT,CASGQGNQPQHF
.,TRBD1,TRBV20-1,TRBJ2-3,TGCAGTGCCGAGGGGGACAGGGGTTACACAGATACGCAGTATTTT,CSAEGDRGYTDTQYF
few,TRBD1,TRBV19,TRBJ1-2,TGTGCCGTCGGACAGGGTTCGTTGTTTTATGGCTACACCTTC,CAVGQGSLFYGYTF
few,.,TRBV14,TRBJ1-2,TGTGCCAGCAGCCAAGGTCCGGAGGGCTACACCTTC,CASSQGPEGYTF
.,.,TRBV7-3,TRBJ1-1,TGTGCCAGCAGCCCCGTGGCAGCCAACACTGAAGCTTTCTTT,CASSPVAANTEAFF
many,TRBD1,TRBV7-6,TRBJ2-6,TGTGCCAGCAGCTTAGGGGACAGGGGGCCTGGGGCCAACGTCCTGACTTTC,CASSLGDRGPGANVLTF
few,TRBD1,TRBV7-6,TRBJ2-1,TGTGCCAGCAGCCCACGGGACAGCCCTTACAATGAGCAGTTCTTC,CASSPRDSPYNEQFF
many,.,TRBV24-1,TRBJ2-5,TGTGCCACCAGTGACTACAGGACAGAGCAAGAGACCCAGTACTTC,CATSDYRTEQETQYF
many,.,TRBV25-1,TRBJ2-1,TGTGCCAGCAGTGAGGGAATTACTACCAATGAGCAGTTCTTC,CASSEGITTNEQFF
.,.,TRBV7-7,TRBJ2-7,TGTGCCAGCAGCCTTGACAGGTGGCACGAGCAGTACTTC,CASSLDRWHEQYF